These T cell receptor beta chains were read from a single sample in a study of blood T cells in healthy people across ages. Each CDR3 protein is one row after TCRdb ran MiXCR on the 5' RACE reads. The sample has about 750,000 distinct CDR3 sequences; 53% are singletons. Sample: blood. Receptors were obtained from an elderly man in good health. The CDR3 runs from the conserved cysteine through the conserved F or W. The D gene is left open where the match is weak. A clone size is listed for some rows: how often the clone was seen (once, few, many), or a class if it is expanded.

TRBJ2-3 TRBV28 - once TGTGCCAGCAGTTGGTGGGGCGGATACGCGTATTTT CASSWWGGYAYF
TRBJ2-7 TRBV15 - - TGTGCCACCAGCAGAGAGAGGGGCAGGGCAGGTTCCTACGAGCAGTACTTC CATSRERGRAGSYEQYF
TRBJ2-7 TRBV10-3 - - TGTGCCATCAGTGAGCCCGGGACCGTTATAGGCGAGCAGTACTTC CAISEPGTVIGEQYF
TRBJ1-1 TRBV28 - once TGTGCCAGCACCCTCTGGGGCACTGAAGCTTTCTTT CASTLWGTEAFF
TRBJ1-1 TRBV6-2/TRBV6-3 - - TGTGCCAGCAGAGTGGACGGGAACACTGAAGCTTTCTTT CASRVDGNTEAFF
TRBJ1-5 TRBV20-1 - - TGCAGTGCTAGAGTTCGGGCAGATAGCAATCAGCCCCAGCATTTT CSARVRADSNQPQHF
TRBJ2-7 TRBV5-1 TRBD1 - TGCGCCAGCAGCTTGACAGGGGACAGTCGCTACGAGCAGTACTTC CASSLTGDSRYEQYF
TRBJ1-1 TRBV25-1 - once TGTGCCAGCAGTGAAGGGGGTACCACTGAAGCTTTCTTT CASSEGGTTEAFF
TRBJ2-7 TRBV2 - - TGTGCCAGCAGTGATTTGGGGGCTGATGAGCAGTACTTC CASSDLGADEQYF
TRBJ1-1 TRBV27 - - TGCGCCAGCAGTGTCAGAAGGGGGTCTAAAGCTTTCTTT CASSVRRGSKAFF
TRBJ2-1 TRBV7-6 TRBD2 few TGTGCCAGCAGCCCTGGCCGACTAGCGGGATTGGTGGATGAGCAGTTCTTC CASSPGRLAGLVDEQFF
TRBJ2-3 TRBV11-2 - once TGTGCCAGCAGCTTGGGTGCGAGGAGCTCGGATACGCAGTATTTT CASSLGARSSDTQYF
TRBJ2-7 TRBV12-5 TRBD1 - TGTGCTAGTGGCCCCAGACTTATGGGACAGGGCTCCTACGAGCAGTACTTC CASGPRLMGQGSYEQYF
TRBJ1-1 TRBV29-1 - - TGCAGCGTCGAAGGGTGGAACACTGAAGCTTTCTTT CSVEGWNTEAFF
TRBJ1-1 TRBV29-1 - - TGCAGCGTTGTACTCGGGACTAGGGGGGTCACTGAAGCTTTCTTT CSVVLGTRGVTEAFF
TRBJ2-3 TRBV6-4 - few TGTGCCAGCAGTGATTTTGGGGGCACAGATACGCAGTATTTT CASSDFGGTDTQYF
TRBJ1-4 TRBV7-2 - - TGTGCCAGCAGCTCAGTCGGGGCAGCAACTAATGAAAAACTGTTTTTT CASSSVGAATNEKLFF
TRBJ2-1 TRBV5-1 - - TGCGCCAGCAGCTTCGACCCTGGCTCCTACAATGAGCAGTTCTTC CASSFDPGSYNEQFF
TRBJ2-5 TRBV21-1 - - TGTGCCAGCAGCAAAGAGGTTCAGGAGACCCAGTACTTC CASSKEVQETQYF
TRBJ1-2 TRBV24-1 TRBD1 - TGTGCCACCAGTGATCGCAGGGGGAACTATGGCTACACCTTC CATSDRRGNYGYTF